These 5 T cell receptor beta chains share one sample of origin, sequenced in a study of T-cell reconstitution after alpha-beta-depleted transplantation in children. For TCRbeta, the library was prepared with unique molecular identifiers. One entry per CDR3 protein results from TCRdb running MiXCR on the PCR reads. The sample lists around 87,000 distinct CDR3 sequences, 7% to 10% occurring once. Sequenced material: PBMCs from the stem cell graft donor, taken from the stem cell graft. The receptors originated from a human donor who donated a stem cell graft to a child with congenital amegakaryocytic thrombocytopenia.

This clonotype was seen many times. The rearrangement links TRBV7-8 to TRBJ2-1; D is unresolved. The CDR3 spans 12 residues. The V and J ends lost 1 base and 10 bases respectively, with 8 bases between them. CDR1 is SGHVS, CDR2 FQNEAQ, per germline. CDR3 protein: CASSLDGREQFF. In nucleotides, the CDR3 is TGTGCCAGCAGCTTAGACGGCCGGGAGCAGTTCTTC. Full variable domain (outside the CDR3, taken from reference TRBV7-8 and TRBJ2-1): GAGVSQSPRYKVAKRGQDVALRCDPISGHVSLFWYQQALGQGPEFLTYFQNEAQLDKSGLPSDRFFAERPEGSVSTLKIQRTQQEDSAVYLCASSLDGREQFFGPGTRLTVL.

There are many counts of this clonotype. The gene calls are TRBV7-8 and TRBJ1-1, with D possibly being TRBD1 (6 bases). Trimming shortened V by 3 bases and J by 3 bases, and 11 bases separated the two germline ends. The CDR3 is 14 residues long. The germline CDR1 and CDR2 sequences are SGHVS and FQNEAQ. CDR3: CASSLRSGDTEAFF. CDR3 nucleotides: TGTGCCAGCAGCTTGCGTTCAGGGGACACTGAAGCTTTCTTT.

This clonotype was seen at least ten times. A junction boundary mismatches the germline segment, possibly from a read error. This chain links TRBV4-2 with TRBJ1-1, with 9 bases lining up with TRBD1. Germline CDR1 reads LGHNA; CDR2 reads YNFKEQ. This CDR3 is 14 amino acids long. The CDR3 loop is CASSPGTGRTEAFF. CDR3 coding DNA: TGCGCCAGCAGCCCCGGGACAGGGAGGACTGAAGCTTTCTTT.

This clonotype was seen repeatedly, ten times or more. The genes are TRBV5-1 and TRBJ2-5; tentatively, D is TRBD1 (6 bases). The V end lost 6 bases, the J end lost 1 base, and 16 bases lay between the germline ends. Germline CDR1 SGHRS, CDR2 YFSETQ. The CDR3 has 15 residues. This chain's CDR3 is CASKSRGQSQETQYF. In DNA, the CDR3 is TGCGCCAGCAAATCCCGAGGACAGTCCCAAGAGACCCAGTACTTC.

This clonotype was counted at least ten times. A junction end diverges from the germline sequence, so it may reflect a read error. The rearrangement links TRBV20-1 to TRBJ1-2; D gene ambiguous. The CDR3 totals 11 residues. Germline lookup yields CDR1 DFQATT and CDR2 SNEGSKA (reference sequence). The CDR3 sequence is CSAMGGGSALF. The CDR3 DNA follows: TGCAGTGCTATGGGAGGCGGATCTGCACTCTTC.